This T cell receptor (beta chain) is from a study of memory CD8 T cells in hepatitis C reinfection. Study-level information: Peak reinfection samples were taken 3 to 8 weeks after detection.

Generated by immunoSEQ multiplex PCR, the TCRdb table keeps only in-frame clones and is missing some. The sample contains roughly 43,000 clones, approximately 88% of which appear only once. Time point described: peak reinfection, 3 to 8 weeks after reinfection detection. The sorted cells went straight to TCR sequencing with no prior in vitro expansion. At all three reinfection time points, viable CD3+ CD8+ CD45RO- cells from a couple of donors served as controls. The count of this clone is one. From germline, CDR1 is MNHEY and CDR2 SMNVEV (reference sequence). V lost 4 bases and J lost 4; bases outside the gene matches: 15. This CDR3 has 17 residues.

Sequenced: naive CD8+ T cells sorted from blood. This sequence originates from a man in his late teens or twenties with hepatitis C virus infection. The chain combines TRBV27 with TRBJ2-7; 8 bases fit TRBD2. The CDR3 loop reads CASSSGGSGRFLYEQYF. CDR3 DNA: TGTGCCAGCAGTTCGGGGGGGTCAGGCCGGTTTCTTTACGAGCAGTACTTC.